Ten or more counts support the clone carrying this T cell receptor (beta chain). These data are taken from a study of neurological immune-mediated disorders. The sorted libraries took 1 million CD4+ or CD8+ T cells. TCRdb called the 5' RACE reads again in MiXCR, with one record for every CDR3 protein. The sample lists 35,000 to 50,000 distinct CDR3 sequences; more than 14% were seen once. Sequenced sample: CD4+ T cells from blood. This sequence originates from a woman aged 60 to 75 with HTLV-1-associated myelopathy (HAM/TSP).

The CDR3 nucleotides read TGCGCCAGCAGCTTGTGGGGTGAAAAACTGTTTTTT. This translates into CASSLWGEKLFF. The chain couples TRBV5-1 to TRBJ1-4; D not resolved. CDR3 length: 12 amino acids. V lost 1 base to trimming and J lost 7 bases, with 5 bases between them. Germline V gene lookup returns CDR1 SGHRS and CDR2 YFSETQ.